Each of the 10 T cell receptor beta chains below was sequenced from the same sample in a study of T cells and copy number aberrations in small-cell lung cancer. Method: immunoSEQ multiplex PCR; TCRdb's copy keeps in-frame clones and lacks some. The sample consists of about 2,400 clones, approximately 79% of them appearing once. The sequenced sample was normal tissue next to the tumor. The receptors originated from a woman aged 45-65 years with small cell lung cancer.

The rearrangement joins TRBV4-2 to TRBJ2-7; D gene uncertain. This CDR3 region has 12 residues. Germline V CDR1 and CDR2: LGHNA, YNFKEQ. V lost 5 bases and J lost 4, with 9 bases in between. CDR3 in amino acids: CASSSRGYEQYF. CDR3 bases: TGTGCCAGCAGCTCCAGAGGTTACGAGCAGTACTTC.

The chain couples TRBV7-9 to TRBJ1-1, with TRBD1 identical over 9 bases. The CDR3 consists of 14 residues. The germline CDR1 and CDR2 sequences are SEHNR and FQNEAQ (reference sequence). Trimming at V came to 5 bases and at J to 5 bases, leaving 6 bases not matched to a gene. CDR3 in DNA: TGTGCCAGCAGCCAGACAGGGGGTTGGACTGAAGCTTTCTTT. It encodes CASSQTGGWTEAFF.

V usage is TRBV2 and J usage is TRBJ2-5; D is undetermined. Germline V lookup: CDR1 SNHLY, CDR2 FYNNEI. CDR3 length: 16 amino acids. Deletions cut 3 bases from V and 4 bases from J, with 18 bases between. The CDR3, as DNA: TGTGCCAGCAGTGAGCATCAGCGCAGCACCGGAGAGACCCAGTACTTC. Residues: CASSEHQRSTGETQYF.

V usage is TRBV27 and J usage is TRBJ1-1; D is undetermined. The ends were cut back, 5 bases at V and 1 base at J, with 17 bases in the middle. From germline, CDR1 is MNHEY and CDR2 SMNVEV (reference sequence). This CDR3 comprises 16 residues. Here the CDR3 reads CASSPASMGSNTEAFF. The DNA for the CDR3 is TGTGCCAGCAGTCCAGCGAGTATGGGCTCGAACACTGAAGCTTTCTTT.

The V and J genes are TRBV28 and TRBJ2-7, with 15 bases fitting TRBD2. Germline V CDR1 and CDR2: MDHEN, SYDVKM. The J segment lost 7 bases and the V segment lost 5 bases, leaving 9 bases of the junction unmatched. This CDR3 comprises 16 residues. The CDR3 protein is CASSTRTSGRAGEQYF. DNA of the CDR3: TGTGCCAGCAGTACACGGACTAGCGGGAGGGCCGGAGAGCAGTACTTC.

As to this clone: Sequence at one end of the junction differs from germline and may be a read error. The rearrangement joins TRBV7-9 to TRBJ2-3, with 8 nucleotides matching TRBD1. Germline V lookup: CDR1 SEHNR, CDR2 FQNEAQ (reference sequence). This CDR3 contains 14 residues. CDR3 loop: CANSPGGAYDTQYF. In DNA, the CDR3 is TGTGCCAACAGCCCAGGGGGCGCGTACGATACGCAGTATTTT.

The chain has TRBV5-5 and TRBJ1-1, with D maybe TRBD1 (5 bases). The CDR3 sequence is 14 residues long. The V end was cut by 2 bases, the J end by 3 bases, with 11 bases between. The germline V gene has CDR1 SGHKS and CDR2 YYEKEE (reference sequence). CDR3 region: CASSLSGRYTEAFF. In DNA, the CDR3 is TGTGCCAGCAGCTTATCAGGGAGGTACACTGAAGCTTTCTTT.

The chain recombines TRBV15 with TRBJ2-5; 9 bases match TRBD2. Germline CDR1 LNHNV, CDR2 YYDKDF (reference sequence). V lost 11 bases and J lost 4; bases outside the gene matches: 14. This CDR3 spans 15 amino acids. For the CDR3, the DNA is TGTGCCGTCGACTTAGCGGGAGATTGGCGAGAGACCCAGTACTTC. It is translated as CAVDLAGDWRETQYF.

This rearrangement joins TRBV2 to TRBJ2-1, with 12 bases aligning to TRBD1. V gave up 3 bases and J gave up 7 bases; unmatched junction bases: 7. The CDR3 has 16 amino acids. Per the germline V gene, CDR1 is SNHLY and CDR2 is FYNNEI. The CDR3 loop reads CASSDGTGGANNEQFF. Here the CDR3 DNA reads TGTGCCAGCAGTGATGGGACAGGGGGCGCAAATAATGAGCAGTTCTTC.

The rearrangement uses TRBV7-9 and TRBJ1-5; D is uncertain. The CDR3 sequence is 12 residues long. The V gene's germline CDR1 is SEHNR and CDR2 FQNEAQ (reference sequence). V was trimmed by 4 bases and J by 3 bases, leaving 4 bases between them. The CDR3 sequence: CASSSNNQPQHF. Written as DNA, the CDR3 is TGTGCCAGCAGCTCGAACAATCAGCCCCAGCATTTT.